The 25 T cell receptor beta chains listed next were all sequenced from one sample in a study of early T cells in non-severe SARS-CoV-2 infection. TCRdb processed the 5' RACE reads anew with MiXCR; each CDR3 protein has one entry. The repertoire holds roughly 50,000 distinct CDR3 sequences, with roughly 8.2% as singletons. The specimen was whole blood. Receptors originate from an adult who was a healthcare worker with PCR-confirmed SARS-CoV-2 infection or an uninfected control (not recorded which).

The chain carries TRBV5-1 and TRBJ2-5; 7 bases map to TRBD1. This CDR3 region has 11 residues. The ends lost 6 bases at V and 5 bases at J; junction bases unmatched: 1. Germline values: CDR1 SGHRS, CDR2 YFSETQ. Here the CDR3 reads CASNRGETQYF. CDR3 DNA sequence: TGCGCCAGCAACAGGGGTGAGACCCAGTACTTC.

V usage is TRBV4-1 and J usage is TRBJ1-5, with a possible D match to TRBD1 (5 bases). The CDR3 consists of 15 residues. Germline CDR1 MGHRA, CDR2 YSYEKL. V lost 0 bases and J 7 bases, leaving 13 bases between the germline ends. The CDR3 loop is CASSQDRGAGQPQHF. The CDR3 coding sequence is TGCGCCAGCAGCCAAGATCGAGGGGCAGGACAGCCCCAGCATTTT.

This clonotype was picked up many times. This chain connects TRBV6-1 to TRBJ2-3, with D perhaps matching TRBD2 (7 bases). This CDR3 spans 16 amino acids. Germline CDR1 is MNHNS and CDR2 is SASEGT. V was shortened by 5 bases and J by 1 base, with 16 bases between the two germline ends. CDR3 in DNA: TGTGCCAGCAGTCTGAGGGGGAGGGAGGGCACAGATACGCAGTATTTT. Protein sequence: CASSLRGREGTDTQYF.

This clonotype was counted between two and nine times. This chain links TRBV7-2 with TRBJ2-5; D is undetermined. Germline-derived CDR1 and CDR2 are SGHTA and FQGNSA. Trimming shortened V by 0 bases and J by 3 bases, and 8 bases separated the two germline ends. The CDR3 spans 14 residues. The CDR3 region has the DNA TGTGCCAGCAGCTTAGCGGCGAGCAAAGAGACCCAGTACTTC. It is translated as CASSLAASKETQYF.

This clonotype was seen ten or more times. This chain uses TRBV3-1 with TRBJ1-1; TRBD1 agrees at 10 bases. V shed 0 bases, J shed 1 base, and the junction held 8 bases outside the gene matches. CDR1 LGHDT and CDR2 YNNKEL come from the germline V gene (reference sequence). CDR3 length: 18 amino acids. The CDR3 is CASSQDLGQGSENTEAFF. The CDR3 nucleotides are TGTGCCAGCAGCCAAGATCTGGGACAGGGGAGTGAGAACACTGAAGCTTTCTTT.

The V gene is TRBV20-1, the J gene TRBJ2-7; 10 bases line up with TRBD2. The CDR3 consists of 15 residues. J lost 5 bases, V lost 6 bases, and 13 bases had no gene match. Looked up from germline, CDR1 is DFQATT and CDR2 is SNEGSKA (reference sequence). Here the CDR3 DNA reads TGCAGTGCCCCAAGCCCCGGGACTAGCGACGACGAGCAGTACTTC. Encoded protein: CSAPSPGTSDDEQYF.

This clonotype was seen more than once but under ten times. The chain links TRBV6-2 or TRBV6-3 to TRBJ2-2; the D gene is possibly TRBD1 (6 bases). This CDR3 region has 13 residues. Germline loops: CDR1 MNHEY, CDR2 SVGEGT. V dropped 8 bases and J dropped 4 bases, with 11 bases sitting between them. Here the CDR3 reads CASSRGTTGELFF. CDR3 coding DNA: TGTGCCAGCTCGAGGGGGACCACCGGGGAGCTGTTTTTT.

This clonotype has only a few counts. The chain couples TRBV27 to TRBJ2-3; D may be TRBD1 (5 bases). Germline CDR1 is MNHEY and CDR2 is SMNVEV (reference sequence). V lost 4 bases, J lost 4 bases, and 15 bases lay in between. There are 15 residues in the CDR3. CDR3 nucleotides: TGTGCCAGCAGTTCAGCCGGAGCAGGGTCAGATACGCAGTATTTT. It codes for CASSSAGAGSDTQYF.

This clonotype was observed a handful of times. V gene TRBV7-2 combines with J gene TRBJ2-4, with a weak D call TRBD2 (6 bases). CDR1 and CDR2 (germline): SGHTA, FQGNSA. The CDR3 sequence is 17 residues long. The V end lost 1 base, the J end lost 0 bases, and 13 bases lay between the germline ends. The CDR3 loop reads CASSLVGGGLAKNIQYF. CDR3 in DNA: TGTGCCAGCAGCTTAGTGGGTGGAGGGTTAGCCAAAAACATTCAGTACTTC.

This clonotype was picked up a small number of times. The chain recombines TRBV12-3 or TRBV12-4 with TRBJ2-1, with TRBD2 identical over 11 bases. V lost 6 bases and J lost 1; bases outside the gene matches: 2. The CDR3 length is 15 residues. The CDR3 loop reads CASRPSGRSYNEQFF. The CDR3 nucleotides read TGTGCCAGCAGACCTAGCGGGAGGTCCTACAATGAGCAGTTCTTC.

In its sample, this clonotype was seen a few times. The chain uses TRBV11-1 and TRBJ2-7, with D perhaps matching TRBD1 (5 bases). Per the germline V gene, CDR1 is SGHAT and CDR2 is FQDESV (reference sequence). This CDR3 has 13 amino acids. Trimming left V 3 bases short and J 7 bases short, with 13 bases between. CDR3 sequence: CASSFQESGEQYF. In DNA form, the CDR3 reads TGTGCCAGCAGCTTTCAGGAATCAGGGGAGCAGTACTTC.

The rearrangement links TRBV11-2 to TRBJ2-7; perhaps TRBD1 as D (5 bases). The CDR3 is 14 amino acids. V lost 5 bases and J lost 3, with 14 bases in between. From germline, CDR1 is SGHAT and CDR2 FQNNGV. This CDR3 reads CASSKTVTHYEQYF. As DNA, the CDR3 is TGTGCCAGCAGCAAGACAGTTACTCACTACGAGCAGTACTTC.

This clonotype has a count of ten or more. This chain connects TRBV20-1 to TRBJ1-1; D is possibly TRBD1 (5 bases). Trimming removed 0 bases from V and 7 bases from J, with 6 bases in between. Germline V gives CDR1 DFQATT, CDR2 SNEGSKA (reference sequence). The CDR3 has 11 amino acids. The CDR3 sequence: CSAREGVEAFF. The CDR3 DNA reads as TGCAGTGCTAGAGAAGGGGTTGAAGCTTTCTTT.

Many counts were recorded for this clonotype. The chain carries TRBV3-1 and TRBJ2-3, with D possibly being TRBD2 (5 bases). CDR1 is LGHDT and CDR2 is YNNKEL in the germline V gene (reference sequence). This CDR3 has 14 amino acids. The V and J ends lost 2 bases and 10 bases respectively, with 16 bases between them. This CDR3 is CASSQSSGDYPQYF. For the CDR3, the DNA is TGTGCCAGCAGCCAAAGCTCCGGCGACTATCCGCAGTATTTT.

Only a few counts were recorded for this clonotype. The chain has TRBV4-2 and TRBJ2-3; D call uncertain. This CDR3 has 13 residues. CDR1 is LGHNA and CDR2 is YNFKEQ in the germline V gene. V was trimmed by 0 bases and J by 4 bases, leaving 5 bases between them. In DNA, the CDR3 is TGTGCCAGCAGCCAAGATCACCCAGATACGCAGTATTTT. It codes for CASSQDHPDTQYF.

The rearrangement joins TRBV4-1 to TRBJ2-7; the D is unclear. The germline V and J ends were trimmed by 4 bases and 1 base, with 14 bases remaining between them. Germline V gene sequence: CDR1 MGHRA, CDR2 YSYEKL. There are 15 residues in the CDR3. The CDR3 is CASSLAPLQSYEQYF. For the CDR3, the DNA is TGCGCCAGCAGCCTTGCCCCACTCCAATCCTACGAGCAGTACTTC.

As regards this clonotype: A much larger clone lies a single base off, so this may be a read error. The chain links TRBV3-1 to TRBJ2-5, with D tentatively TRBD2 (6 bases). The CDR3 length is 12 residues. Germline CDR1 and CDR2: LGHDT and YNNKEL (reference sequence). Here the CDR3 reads CASRQDSGSQYF. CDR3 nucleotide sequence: TGTGCCAGCCGCCAAGATTCCGGGAGCCAGTACTTC.

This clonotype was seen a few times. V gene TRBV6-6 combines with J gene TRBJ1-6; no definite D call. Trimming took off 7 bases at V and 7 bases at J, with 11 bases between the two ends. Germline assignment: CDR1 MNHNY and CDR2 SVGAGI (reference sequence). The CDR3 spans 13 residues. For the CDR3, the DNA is TGTGCCAGCATTCCGGAGAGGAATTCACCCCTCCACTTT. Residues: CASIPERNSPLHF.

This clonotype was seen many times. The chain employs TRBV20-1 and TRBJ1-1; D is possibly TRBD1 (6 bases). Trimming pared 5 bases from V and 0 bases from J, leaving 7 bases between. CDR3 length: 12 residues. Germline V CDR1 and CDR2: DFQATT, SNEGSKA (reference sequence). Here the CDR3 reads CSAQGLNTEAFF. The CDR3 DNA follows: TGCAGTGCTCAGGGGCTGAACACTGAAGCTTTCTTT.

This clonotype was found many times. CDR3 protein: CASSRDVKLTHFSEAFF. In DNA, the CDR3 is TGTGCCAGCAGTAGGGACGTCAAGCTCACCCACTTTTCTGAAGCTTTCTTT. The chain links TRBV6-2 or TRBV6-3 to TRBJ1-1; a weak D match, TRBD1 (5 bases). Germline values: CDR1 MNHEY, CDR2 SVGEGT. Trimming left V 5 bases short and J 6 bases short, with 25 bases between. The CDR3 sequence is 17 residues long.

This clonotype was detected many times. Here the CDR3 DNA reads TGTGCCAGCAGCTCAGGACTAGCAGCAGATACGCAGTATTTT. This translates into CASSSGLAADTQYF. The rearrangement uses TRBV7-9 and TRBJ2-3, with TRBD2 matching over 8 bases. V dropped 4 bases and J dropped 4; count of bases not matched to a gene: 4. The CDR3 runs to 14 residues. Germline CDR1 SEHNR, CDR2 FQNEAQ (reference sequence).

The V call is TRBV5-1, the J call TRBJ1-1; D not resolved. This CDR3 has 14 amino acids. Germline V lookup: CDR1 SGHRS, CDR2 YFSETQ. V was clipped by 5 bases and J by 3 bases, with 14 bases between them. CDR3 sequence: CASRREVTDTEAFF. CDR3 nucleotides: TGCGCCAGCAGAAGAGAAGTTACAGACACTGAAGCTTTCTTT. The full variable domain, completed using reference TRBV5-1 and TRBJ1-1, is KAGVTQTPRYLIKTRGQQVTLSCSPISGHRSVSWYQQTPGQGLQFLFEYFSETQRNKGNFPGRFSGRQFSNSRSEMNVSTLELGDSALYLCASRREVTDTEAFFGQGTRLTVV.

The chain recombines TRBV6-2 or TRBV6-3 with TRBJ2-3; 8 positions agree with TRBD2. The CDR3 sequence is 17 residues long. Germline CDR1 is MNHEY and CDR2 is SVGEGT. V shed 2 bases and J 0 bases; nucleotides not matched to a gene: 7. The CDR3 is CASSYLLADPSTDTQYF. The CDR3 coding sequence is TGTGCCAGCAGTTACCTACTAGCGGATCCTAGCACAGATACGCAGTATTTT.

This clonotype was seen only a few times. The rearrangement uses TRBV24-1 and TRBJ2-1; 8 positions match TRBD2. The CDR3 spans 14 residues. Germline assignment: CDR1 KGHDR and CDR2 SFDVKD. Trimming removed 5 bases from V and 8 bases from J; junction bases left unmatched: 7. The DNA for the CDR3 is TGTGCCACCAGTGGTCCAGCGGGGGTCCATGAGCAGTTCTTC. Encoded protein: CATSGPAGVHEQFF.

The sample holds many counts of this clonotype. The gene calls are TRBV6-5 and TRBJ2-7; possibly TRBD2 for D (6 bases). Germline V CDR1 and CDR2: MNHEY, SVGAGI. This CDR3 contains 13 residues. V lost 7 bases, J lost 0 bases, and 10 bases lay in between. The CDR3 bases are TGTGCCAGCATCGACGGGAGCTCCTACGAGCAGTACTTC. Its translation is CASIDGSSYEQYF.